The 19 T cell receptor beta chains listed next were all sequenced from one sample in a study of T cells in Graves' hyperthyroidism and ophthalmopathy. There were TCR beta CDR3 regions amplified from RNA transcripts. First-round RT-PCR targeting the TCR CDR3 was performed with the HTBI primer set. TCRdb ran MiXCR on the multiplex PCR reads and lists one entry per CDR3 protein. The profile shows a few hundred thousand distinct CDR3 sequences, less than 25% of them singletons. Source material: blood. The origin of the receptors is a young man with Graves' hyperthyroidism.

The table lists this clonotype with many counts. CDR3 protein: CAIPGTGGKTEAFF. In DNA, the CDR3 is TGTGCCATCCCGGGGACAGGGGGGAAGACTGAAGCTTTCTTT. The V call is TRBV10-3, the J call TRBJ1-1, with TRBD1 matching 11 bases. Germline CDR1 and CDR2: ENHRY and SYGVKD. CDR3 size: 14 residues. V dropped 8 bases and J dropped 5; count of bases not matched to a gene: 7.

This chain's CDR3 is CASSPLGTGGHEQYF. In DNA form, the CDR3 reads TGTGCCAGCAGCCCCTTAGGGACAGGGGGCCACGAGCAGTACTTC. This chain joins TRBV27 and TRBJ2-7; TRBD1 agrees at 12 bases. Germline V lookup: CDR1 MNHEY, CDR2 SMNVEV (reference sequence). The CDR3 spans 15 residues. The V gene end was trimmed by 6 bases and the J gene end by 5 bases; junction bases not matched to a gene: 8.

This clonotype has a count of ten or more. Mismatch with germline at one junction end may stem from a read error. J is TRBJ2-5 and V is TRBV24-1; D is uncertain. The CDR3 spans 11 residues. CDR1 and CDR2 (germline): KGHDR, SFDVKD. The CDR3 loop reads CATSDFESWDF. CDR3 bases: TGTGCCACCAGTGATTTCGAATCTTGGGACTTC.

This chain connects TRBV20-1 to TRBJ1-2; 8 positions match TRBD1. The CDR3 runs 14 residues. Germline CDR1 and CDR2: DFQATT and SNEGSKA (reference sequence). The V and J ends lost 6 bases and 8 bases, in that order; junction bases with no gene match: 14. The CDR3 DNA reads TGCAGTGCCGCAGGGGGACAGGCCTCCTGGGGCTACACCTTC. It specifies CSAAGGQASWGYTF.

This clonotype appeared a few times. The rearrangement links TRBV29-1 to TRBJ2-5, with TRBD1 matching 8 bases. The CDR3 runs to 11 residues. Germline lookup yields CDR1 SQVTM and CDR2 ANQGSEA. With 7 bases clipped from V and 4 bases from J, the junction kept 2 bases outside the gene matches. CDR3 DNA: TGCAGCGCTGACAGGGGAGAGACCCAGTACTTC. As protein: CSADRGETQYF.

Only a few counts were recorded for this clonotype. The chain employs TRBV12-3 or TRBV12-4 and TRBJ1-2; D gene unclear. The CDR3 totals 13 residues. V lost 3 bases and J 5 bases, leaving 10 bases between the germline ends. CDR3 DNA: TGTGCCAGCAGTTTCGGGCCCGAGTATGGCTACACCTTC. This codes for CASSFGPEYGYTF.

This clonotype was picked up many times. The rearrangement uses TRBV29-1 and TRBJ2-5; perhaps TRBD2 as D (5 bases). V shed 4 bases and J shed 5 bases, with 17 bases lying between them. This CDR3 has 14 amino acids. The germline V gene has CDR1 SQVTM and CDR2 ANQGSEA. The CDR3 loop reads CSVVAGVRRETQYF. CDR3 DNA sequence: TGCAGCGTTGTCGCCGGGGTTAGGAGGGAGACCCAGTACTTC.

Regarding this clonotype: This may come from a read error, since a much larger clone is one base off. The chain links TRBV7-2 to TRBJ1-5; the D is unclear. The CDR3 runs 15 residues. CDR1 is SGHTA, CDR2 FQGNSA, per germline. The V and J ends lost 5 bases and 0 bases respectively, with 11 bases between them. The CDR3 nucleotides are TGTGCCAGCAGCCCAAGCAGGTATAGCAATCAGCCCCAGCATTTT. Its protein is CASSPSRYSNQPQHF. Full variable domain (missing parts from reference TRBV7-2 and TRBJ1-5): GAGVSQSPSNKVTEKGKDVELRCDPISGHTALYWYRQSLGQGLEFLIYFQGNSAPDKSGLPSDRFSAERTGGSVSTLTIQRTQQEDSAVYLCASSPSRYSNQPQHFGDGTRLSIL.

This chain links TRBV19 with TRBJ1-5; TRBD1 aligns across 11 bases. The CDR3 length is 15 residues. V gave up 5 bases and J gave up 4 bases; unmatched junction bases: 4. Germline V CDR1 and CDR2: LNHDA, SQIVND (reference sequence). The CDR3 nucleotides read TGTGCCAGTAGTGGAGGACAGGGGGCGAATCAGCCCCAGCATTTT. Translation gives CASSGGQGANQPQHF.

This clonotype was seen ten or more times. The chain uses TRBV12-3 or TRBV12-4 and TRBJ1-1; TRBD1 is a possible D gene (5 bases). There are 13 residues in the CDR3. Between the trimmed V and J ends, which lost 3 bases and 7 bases, there was a span of 12 bases. The CDR3 DNA is TGTGCCAGCAGTTTGATGGGGCAGGATGAAGCTTTCTTT. This encodes CASSLMGQDEAFF.

This clonotype appeared many times. The chain couples TRBV5-4 to TRBJ1-1; tentatively, D is TRBD1 (5 bases). The CDR3 length is 13 residues. The V gene's germline CDR1 is SGHNT and CDR2 YYREEE (reference sequence). Trimming took 5 bases from V and 8 from J, leaving 16 bases between them. CDR3 region: CASSWGSAVEAFF. Written as DNA, the CDR3 is TGTGCCAGCAGTTGGGGGTCGGCGGTCGAAGCTTTCTTT.

This clonotype was picked up one time. This sequence may be a read error, since a much larger clone differs from it by one base. The missing conserved phenylalanine or tryptophan at the end of this CDR3 makes a read error likely. The CDR3 is CASSEPARGYTY. CDR3 sequence (DNA): TGTGCCAGCAGTGAACCAGCTCGGGGCTACACCTAC. The chain combines TRBV25-1 with TRBJ1-2; D not resolved. Germline V CDR1 and CDR2: MGHDK, SYGVNS. The V gene lost 2 bases and the J gene lost 8 bases, with 9 bases spanning the gap. CDR3 length equals 12 residues.

This clonotype appeared a few times. The V gene is TRBV5-1, the J gene TRBJ1-5; D gene unclear. In germline, CDR1 is SGHRS, CDR2 YFSETQ. The CDR3 extends over 11 amino acids. V lost 7 bases and J 5 bases, leaving 7 bases between the germline ends. CDR3 in DNA: TGCGCCAGCTCCTGGGATCAGCCCCAGCATTTT. Protein: CASSWDQPQHF.

At least ten counts were recorded for this clonotype. This chain joins TRBV12-5 and TRBJ1-1, with TRBD1 matching 8 bases. Germline V gene sequence: CDR1 LGHNT, CDR2 FRNRAP. The CDR3 runs to 15 residues. Germline trimming cut 7 bases from V and 1 base from J; bases unmatched to any gene: 8. The CDR3 loop reads CASDPLDRGNTEAFF. The DNA of the CDR3 is TGTGCTAGTGACCCACTCGACAGGGGGAACACTGAAGCTTTCTTT.

The chain joins TRBV2 to TRBJ1-6, with a tentative D call TRBD1 (5 bases). In germline, CDR1 is SNHLY, CDR2 FYNNEI. V dropped 7 bases and J dropped 5 bases, with 15 bases sitting between them. The CDR3 contains 15 residues. CDR3 sequence: CASKLTEANNSPLHF. The CDR3, as DNA: TGTGCCAGCAAGCTGACAGAAGCTAATAATTCACCCCTCCACTTT.

Ten or more counts support this clonotype. The CDR3 DNA reads TGTGCCAGCAGTTTCCAGGGTAACTATGGCTACACCTTC. As protein: CASSFQGNYGYTF. V gene TRBV12-3 or TRBV12-4 combines with J gene TRBJ1-2; weak D call: TRBD1 (5 bases). V shed 3 bases and J shed 1 base, with 6 bases lying between them. The CDR3 covers 13 residues.

In this sample, this clonotype turned up many times. This chain connects TRBV28 to TRBJ1-1; 7 bases are a match to TRBD1. CDR1 and CDR2 from the germline V gene are MDHEN and SYDVKM. CDR3 length: 13 amino acids. J lost 3 bases, V lost 7 bases, and 5 bases had no gene match. DNA for the CDR3: TGTGCCAGCACAAGGGGGCCCTACACTGAAGCTTTCTTT. Translating it yields CASTRGPYTEAFF.

The sample holds many counts of this clonotype. This chain links TRBV12-3 or TRBV12-4 with TRBJ2-2; D perhaps matches TRBD1 (7 bases). The ends were cut back, 1 base at V and 7 bases at J, with 10 bases in the middle. This CDR3 is 14 amino acids long. The CDR3 reads CASSLVQGGGELFF. CDR3 nucleotide sequence: TGTGCCAGCAGTTTAGTGCAGGGGGGCGGGGAGCTGTTTTTT.

This clonotype has ten or more counts. The J gene is TRBJ1-1, the V gene TRBV29-1; D not certain. The CDR3 is 14 amino acids. V lost 6 bases to trimming and J lost 8 bases, with 22 bases between them. Germline V gives CDR1 SQVTM, CDR2 ANQGSEA. The CDR3 nucleotides read TGCAGCGTGTCGGCTTCCGGGATAGCTATGGAAGCTTTCTTT. Translating gives CSVSASGIAMEAFF.